Detailed here is one T cell receptor beta chain. Its specificity is not known. This sample was taken from a study of T-cell memory formation after mild COVID-19. Study observations and caveats: SARS-CoV-2 specificity was not confirmed for second-wave clones peaking on day 37.

J lost 2 bases, V lost 2 bases, and 4 bases had no gene match. The CDR3 is 18 amino acids. Germline values: CDR1 MNHEY, CDR2 SVGEGT. In TCRdb, the 5' RACE reads were re-called with MiXCR into one record per CDR3 protein. The sample has hundreds of thousands of distinct CDR3 sequences; more than 15% are singletons. Sequencing was carried out using PBMCs or a T cell subset sorted from them (not recorded which). This receptor was obtained from a man aged 18 to 30 who had mild COVID-19 (a few samples of this study predate the infection). Cell type and time point are not known. The chain employs TRBV6-2 or TRBV6-3 and TRBJ2-1; TRBD2 matches at 15 bases. The CDR3 protein is CASSYPGLAGGPYNEQFF. The CDR3 DNA reads TGTGCCAGCAGTTACCCCGGACTAGCGGGGGGGCCCTACAATGAGCAGTTCTTC.